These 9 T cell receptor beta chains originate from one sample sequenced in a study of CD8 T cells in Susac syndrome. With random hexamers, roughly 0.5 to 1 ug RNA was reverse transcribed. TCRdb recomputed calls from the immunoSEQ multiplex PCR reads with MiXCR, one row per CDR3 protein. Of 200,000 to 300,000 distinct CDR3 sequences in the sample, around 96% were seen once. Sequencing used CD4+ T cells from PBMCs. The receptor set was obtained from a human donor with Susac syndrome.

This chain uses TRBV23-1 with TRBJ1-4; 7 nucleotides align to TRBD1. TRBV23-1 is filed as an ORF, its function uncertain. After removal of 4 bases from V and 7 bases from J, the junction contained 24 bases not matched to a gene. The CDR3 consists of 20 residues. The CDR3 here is CASSRVSRKGQLLMGEKLFF. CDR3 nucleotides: TGCGCCAGCAGTCGGGTGTCCCGTAAGGGACAGCTCTTGATGGGTGAAAAACTGTTTTTT.

CDR3 coding DNA: TGTGCCAGCAGGGAGGACCGACCTGTAGTGGAGCAGTTCTTC. Translation: CASREDRPVVEQFF. The V and J genes are TRBV6-6 and TRBJ2-1, with a possible D match to TRBD2 (5 bases). The CDR3 is 14 amino acids. With 6 bases removed from V and 10 bases from J, the gap between germline ends came to 19 bases. CDR1 MNHNY and CDR2 SVGAGI come from the germline V gene (reference sequence).

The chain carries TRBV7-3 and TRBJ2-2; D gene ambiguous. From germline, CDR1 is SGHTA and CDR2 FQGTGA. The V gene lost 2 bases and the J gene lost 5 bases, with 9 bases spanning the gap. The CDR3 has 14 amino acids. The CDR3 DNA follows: TGTGCCAGCAGCTTAGTGAAGGGTACCGGGGAGCTGTTTTTT. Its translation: CASSLVKGTGELFF. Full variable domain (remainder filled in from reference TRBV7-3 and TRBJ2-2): GAGVSQTPSNKVTEKGKYVELRCDPISGHTALYWYRQSLGQGPEFLIYFQGTGAADDSGLPNDRFFAVRPEGSVSTLKIQRTERGDSAVYLCASSLVKGTGELFFGEGSRLTVL.

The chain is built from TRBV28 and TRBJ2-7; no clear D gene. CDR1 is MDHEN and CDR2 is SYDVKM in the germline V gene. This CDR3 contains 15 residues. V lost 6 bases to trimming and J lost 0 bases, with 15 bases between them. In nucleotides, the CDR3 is TGTGCCAGCAGCCGACGGGTTTTCCCCTCCTACGAGCAGTACTTC. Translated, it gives CASSRRVFPSYEQYF.

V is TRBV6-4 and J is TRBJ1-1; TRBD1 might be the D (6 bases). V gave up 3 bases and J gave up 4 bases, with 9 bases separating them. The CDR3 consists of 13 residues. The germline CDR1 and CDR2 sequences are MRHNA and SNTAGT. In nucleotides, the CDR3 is TGTGCCAGCAGTGAGTCAGGGGCCACTGAAGCTTTCTTT. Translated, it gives CASSESGATEAFF.

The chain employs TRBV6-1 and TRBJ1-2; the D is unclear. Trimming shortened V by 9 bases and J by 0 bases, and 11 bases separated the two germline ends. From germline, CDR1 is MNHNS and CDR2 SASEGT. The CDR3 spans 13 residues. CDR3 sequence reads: CASTERANYGYTF. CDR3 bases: TGTGCCAGTACAGAGAGAGCTAACTATGGCTACACCTTC.

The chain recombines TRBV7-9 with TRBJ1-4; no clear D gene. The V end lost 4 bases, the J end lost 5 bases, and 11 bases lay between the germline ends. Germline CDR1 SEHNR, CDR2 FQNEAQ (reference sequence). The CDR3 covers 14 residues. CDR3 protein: CASSSMEGNEKLFF. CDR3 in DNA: TGTGCCAGCAGCTCGATGGAAGGAAATGAAAAACTGTTTTTT.

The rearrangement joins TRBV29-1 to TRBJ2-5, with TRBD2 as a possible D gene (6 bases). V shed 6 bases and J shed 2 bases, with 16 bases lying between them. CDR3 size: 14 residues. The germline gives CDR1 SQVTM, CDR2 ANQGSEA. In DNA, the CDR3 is TGCAGCGTGCGGGACGGACCCATACAAGAGACCCAGTACTTC. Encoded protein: CSVRDGPIQETQYF.

DNA of the CDR3: TGCGCCAGCAGGCCTGAATCCTACGAGCAGTACTTC. Amino acid sequence: CASRPESYEQYF. The V and J genes are TRBV5-1 and TRBJ2-7; D unclear. The V end was cut by 5 bases, the J end by 1 base, with 7 bases between. Germline-derived CDR1 and CDR2 are SGHRS and YFSETQ. The CDR3 has 12 amino acids.